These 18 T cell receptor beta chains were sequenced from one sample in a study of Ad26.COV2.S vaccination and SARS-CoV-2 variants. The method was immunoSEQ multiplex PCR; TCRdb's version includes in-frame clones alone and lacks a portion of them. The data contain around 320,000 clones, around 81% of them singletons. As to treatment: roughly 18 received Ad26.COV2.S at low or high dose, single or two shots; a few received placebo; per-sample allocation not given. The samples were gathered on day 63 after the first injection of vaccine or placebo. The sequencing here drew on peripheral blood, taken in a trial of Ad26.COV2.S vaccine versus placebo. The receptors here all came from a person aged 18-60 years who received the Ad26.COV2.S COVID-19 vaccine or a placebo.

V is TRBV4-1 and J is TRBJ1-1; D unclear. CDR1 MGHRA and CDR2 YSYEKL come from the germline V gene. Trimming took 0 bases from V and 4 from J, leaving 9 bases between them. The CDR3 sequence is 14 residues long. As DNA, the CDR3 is TGCGCCAGCAGCCAAGATTCGGGCTCCACTGAAGCTTTCTTT. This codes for CASSQDSGSTEAFF.

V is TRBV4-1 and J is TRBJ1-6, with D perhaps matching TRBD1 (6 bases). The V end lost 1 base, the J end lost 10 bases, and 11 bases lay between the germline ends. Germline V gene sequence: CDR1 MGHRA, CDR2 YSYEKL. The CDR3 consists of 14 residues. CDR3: CASSQVTGSSPLHF. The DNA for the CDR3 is TGCGCCAGCAGCCAAGTTACAGGGAGCTCACCCCTCCACTTT.

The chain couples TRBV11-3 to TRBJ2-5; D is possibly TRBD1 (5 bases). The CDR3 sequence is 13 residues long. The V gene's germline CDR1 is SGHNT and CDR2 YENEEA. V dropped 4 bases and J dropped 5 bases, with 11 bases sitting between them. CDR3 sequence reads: CASSYRKLETQYF. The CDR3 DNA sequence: TGTGCCAGCAGCTACAGGAAATTGGAGACCCAGTACTTC.

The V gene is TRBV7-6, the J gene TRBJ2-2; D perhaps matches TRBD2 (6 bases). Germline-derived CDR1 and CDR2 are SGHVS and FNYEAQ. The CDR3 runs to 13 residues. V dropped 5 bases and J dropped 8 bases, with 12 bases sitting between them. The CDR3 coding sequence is TGTGCCAGCAGCCCCCGGCGGGGAGGGGAGCTGTTTTTT. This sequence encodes CASSPRRGGELFF.

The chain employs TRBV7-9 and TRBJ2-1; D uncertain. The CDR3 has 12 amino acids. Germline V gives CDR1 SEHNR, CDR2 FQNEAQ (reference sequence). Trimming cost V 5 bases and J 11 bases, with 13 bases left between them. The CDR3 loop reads CASSPDGPQQFF. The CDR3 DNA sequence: TGTGCCAGCAGCCCTGACGGACCCCAGCAGTTCTTC.

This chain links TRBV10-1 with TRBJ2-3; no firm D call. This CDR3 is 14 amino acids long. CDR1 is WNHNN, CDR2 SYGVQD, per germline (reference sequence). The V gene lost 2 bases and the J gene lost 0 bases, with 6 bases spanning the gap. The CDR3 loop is CASSERLSTDTQYF. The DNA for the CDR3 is TGCGCCAGCAGTGAGAGGCTAAGCACAGATACGCAGTATTTT.

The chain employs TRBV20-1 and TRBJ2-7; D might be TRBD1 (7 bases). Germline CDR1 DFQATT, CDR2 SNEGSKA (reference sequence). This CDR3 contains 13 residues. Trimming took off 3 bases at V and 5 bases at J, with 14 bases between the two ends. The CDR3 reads CSASKQGGNEQYF. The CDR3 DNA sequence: TGCAGTGCTAGTAAGCAGGGGGGCAACGAGCAGTACTTC.

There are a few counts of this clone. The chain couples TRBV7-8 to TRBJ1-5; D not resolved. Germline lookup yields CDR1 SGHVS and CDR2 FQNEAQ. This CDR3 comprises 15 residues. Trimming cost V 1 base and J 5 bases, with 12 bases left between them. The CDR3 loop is CASSLGFGRDQPQHF. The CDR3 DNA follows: TGTGCCAGCAGCTTAGGATTTGGCAGAGATCAGCCCCAGCATTTT.

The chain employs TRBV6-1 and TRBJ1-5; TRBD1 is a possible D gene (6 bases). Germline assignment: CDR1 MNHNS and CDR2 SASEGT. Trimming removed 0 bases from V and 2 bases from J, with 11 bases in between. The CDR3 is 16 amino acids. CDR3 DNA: TGTGCCAGCAGTGAAGCCCAGGGGAGGCGCAATCAGCCCCAGCATTTT. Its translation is CASSEAQGRRNQPQHF.

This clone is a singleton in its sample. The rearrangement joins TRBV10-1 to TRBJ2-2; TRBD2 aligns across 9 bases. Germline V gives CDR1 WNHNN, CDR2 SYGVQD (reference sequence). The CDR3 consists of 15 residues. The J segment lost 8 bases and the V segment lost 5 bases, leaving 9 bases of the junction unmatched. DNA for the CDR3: TGCGCCAGCAGTCCCGGGACTAGCTTGAGAGGGGAGCTGTTTTTT. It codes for CASSPGTSLRGELFF.

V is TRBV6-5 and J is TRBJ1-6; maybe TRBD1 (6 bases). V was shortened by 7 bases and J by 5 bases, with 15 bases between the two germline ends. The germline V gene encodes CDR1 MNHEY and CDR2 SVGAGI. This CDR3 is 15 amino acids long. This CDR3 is CASTKGGNNNSPLHF. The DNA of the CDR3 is TGTGCCAGCACCAAAGGGGGGAACAATAATTCACCCCTCCACTTT.

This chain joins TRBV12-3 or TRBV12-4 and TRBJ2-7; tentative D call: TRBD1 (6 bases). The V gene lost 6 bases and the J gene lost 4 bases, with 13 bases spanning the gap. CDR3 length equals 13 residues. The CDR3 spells CASRDSTGYEQYF. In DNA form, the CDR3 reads TGTGCCAGCAGGGACAGTACCGGATACGAGCAGTACTTC.

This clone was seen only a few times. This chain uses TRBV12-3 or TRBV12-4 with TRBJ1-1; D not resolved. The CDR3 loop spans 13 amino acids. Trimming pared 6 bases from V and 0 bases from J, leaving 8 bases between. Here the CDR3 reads CASSQQLNTEAFF. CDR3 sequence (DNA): TGTGCCAGCAGCCAACAGCTGAACACTGAAGCTTTCTTT.

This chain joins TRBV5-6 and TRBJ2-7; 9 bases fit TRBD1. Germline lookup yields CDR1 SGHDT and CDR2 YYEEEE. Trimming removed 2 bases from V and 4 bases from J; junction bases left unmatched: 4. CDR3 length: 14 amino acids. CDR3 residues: CASSFGTGLYEQYF. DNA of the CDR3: TGTGCCAGCAGCTTTGGGACAGGGTTATACGAGCAGTACTTC.

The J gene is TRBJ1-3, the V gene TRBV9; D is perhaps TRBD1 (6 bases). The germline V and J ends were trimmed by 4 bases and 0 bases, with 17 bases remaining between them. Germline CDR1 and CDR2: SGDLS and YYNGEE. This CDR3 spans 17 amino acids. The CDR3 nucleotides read TGTGCCAGCAGCCCCCATGTAAGGGGGGACTCTGGAAACACCATATATTTT. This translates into CASSPHVRGDSGNTIYF.

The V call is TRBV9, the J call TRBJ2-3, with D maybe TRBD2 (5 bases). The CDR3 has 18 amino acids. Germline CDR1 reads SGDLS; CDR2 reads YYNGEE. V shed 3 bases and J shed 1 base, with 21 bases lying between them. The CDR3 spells CASSARPSFAGGTDTQYF. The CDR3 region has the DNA TGTGCCAGCAGCGCGCGCCCGTCGTTCGCGGGTGGCACAGATACGCAGTATTTT.

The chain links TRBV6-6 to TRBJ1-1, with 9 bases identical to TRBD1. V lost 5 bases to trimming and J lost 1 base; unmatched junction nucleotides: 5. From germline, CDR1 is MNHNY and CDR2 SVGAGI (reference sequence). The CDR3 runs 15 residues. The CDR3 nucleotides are TGTGCCAGCAGTAGACCGGGACAGGGGAACACTGAAGCTTTCTTT. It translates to CASSRPGQGNTEAFF.

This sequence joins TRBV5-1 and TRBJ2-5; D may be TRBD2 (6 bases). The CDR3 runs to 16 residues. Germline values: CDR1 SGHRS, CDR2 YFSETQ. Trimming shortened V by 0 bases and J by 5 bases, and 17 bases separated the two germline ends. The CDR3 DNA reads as TGCGCCAGCAGCTTGGGACTAGTTCCGCGTATCGAGACCCAGTACTTC. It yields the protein CASSLGLVPRIETQYF.